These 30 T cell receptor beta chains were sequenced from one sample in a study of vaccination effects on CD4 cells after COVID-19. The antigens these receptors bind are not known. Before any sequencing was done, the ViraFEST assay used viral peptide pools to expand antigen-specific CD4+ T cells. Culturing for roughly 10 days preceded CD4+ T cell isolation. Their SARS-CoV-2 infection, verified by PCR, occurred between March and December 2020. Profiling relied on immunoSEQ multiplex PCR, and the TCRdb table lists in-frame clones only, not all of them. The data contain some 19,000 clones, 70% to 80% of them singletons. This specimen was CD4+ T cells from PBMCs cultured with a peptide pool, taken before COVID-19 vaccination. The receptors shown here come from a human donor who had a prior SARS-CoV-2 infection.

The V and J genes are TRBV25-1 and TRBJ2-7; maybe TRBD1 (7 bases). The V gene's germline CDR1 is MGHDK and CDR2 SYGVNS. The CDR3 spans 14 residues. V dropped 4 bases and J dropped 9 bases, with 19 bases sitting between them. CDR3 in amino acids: CASSGRGQYFGQYF. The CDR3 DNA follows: TGTGCCAGCAGTGGGCGGGGACAGTATTTCGGGCAGTACTTC.

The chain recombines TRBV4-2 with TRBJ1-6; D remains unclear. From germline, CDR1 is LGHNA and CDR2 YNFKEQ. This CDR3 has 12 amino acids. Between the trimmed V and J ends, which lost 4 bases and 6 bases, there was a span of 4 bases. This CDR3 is CASSPTNSPLHF. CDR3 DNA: TGTGCCAGCAGCCCCACTAATTCACCCCTCCACTTT.

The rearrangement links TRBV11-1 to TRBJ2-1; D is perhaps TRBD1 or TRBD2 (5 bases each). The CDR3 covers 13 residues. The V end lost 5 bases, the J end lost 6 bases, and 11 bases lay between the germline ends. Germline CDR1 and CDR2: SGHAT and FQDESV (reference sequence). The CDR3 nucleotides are TGTGCCAGCAGCACCGGGGCGGGCAATGAGCAGTTCTTC. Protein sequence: CASSTGAGNEQFF.

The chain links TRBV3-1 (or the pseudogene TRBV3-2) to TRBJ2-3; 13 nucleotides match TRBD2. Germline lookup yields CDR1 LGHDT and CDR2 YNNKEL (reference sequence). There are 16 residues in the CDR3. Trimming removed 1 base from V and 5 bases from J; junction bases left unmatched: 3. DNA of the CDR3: TGTGCCAGCAGCCAAGGACTAGCGGGAGGAGTAGATACGCAGTATTTT. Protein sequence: CASSQGLAGGVDTQYF.

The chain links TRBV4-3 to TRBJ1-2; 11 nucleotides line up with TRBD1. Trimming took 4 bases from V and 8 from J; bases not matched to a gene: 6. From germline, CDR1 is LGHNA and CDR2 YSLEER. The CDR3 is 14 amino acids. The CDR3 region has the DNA TGCGCCAGCAGCCGTGGACAGGGGGCCTTCGGCTACACCTTC. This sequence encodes CASSRGQGAFGYTF.

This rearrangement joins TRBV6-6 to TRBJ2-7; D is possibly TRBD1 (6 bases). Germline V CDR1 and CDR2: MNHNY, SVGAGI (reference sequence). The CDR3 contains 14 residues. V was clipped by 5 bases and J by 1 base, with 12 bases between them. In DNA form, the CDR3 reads TGTGCCAGCAGTGACCCTGGACAGTCCTACGAGCAGTACTTC. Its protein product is CASSDPGQSYEQYF.

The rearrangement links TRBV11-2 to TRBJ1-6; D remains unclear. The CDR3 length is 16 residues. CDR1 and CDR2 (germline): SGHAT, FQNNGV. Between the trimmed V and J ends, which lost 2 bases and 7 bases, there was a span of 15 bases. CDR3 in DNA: TGTGCCAGCAGCTTACGGGTGGATGGATGGAATTCACCCCTCCACTTT. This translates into CASSLRVDGWNSPLHF.

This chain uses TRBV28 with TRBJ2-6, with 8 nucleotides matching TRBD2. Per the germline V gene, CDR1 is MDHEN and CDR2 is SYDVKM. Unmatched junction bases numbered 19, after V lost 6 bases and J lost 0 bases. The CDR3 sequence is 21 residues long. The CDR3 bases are TGTGCCAGCAGCCCGTGGGCCACCTACTTCGGGGGGGTCTCTGGGGCCAACGTCCTGACTTTC. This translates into CASSPWATYFGGVSGANVLTF.

The CDR3 nucleotides are TGTGCCAGCAGACTAGCGGGGTCCACCAAAGGGACCCAGTACTTC. Amino acid sequence: CASRLAGSTKGTQYF. V gene TRBV19 combines with J gene TRBJ2-5; 11 positions agree with TRBD2. In germline, CDR1 is LNHDA, CDR2 SQIVND (reference sequence). V dropped 9 bases and J dropped 7; count of bases not matched to a gene: 13. CDR3 length: 15 residues. The complete variable domain, with remaining parts taken from reference TRBV19 and TRBJ2-5, reads DGGITQSPKYLFRKEGQNVTLSCEQNLNHDAMYWYRQDPGQGLRLIYYSQIVNDFQKGDIAEGYSVSREKKESFPLTVTSAQKNPTAFYLCASRLAGSTKGTQYFGPGTRLLVL.

The CDR3 reads CASSLSGAGEQFF. The CDR3 DNA reads TGTGCCAGCAGCCTGTCGGGGGCCGGTGAGCAGTTCTTC. This chain connects TRBV11-1 to TRBJ2-1; D tentatively fits TRBD1 or TRBD2 (6 bases each). This CDR3 comprises 13 residues. The germline gives CDR1 SGHAT, CDR2 FQDESV (reference sequence). Trimming shortened V by 5 bases and J by 9 bases, and 14 bases separated the two germline ends. The full variable domain, rest sourced from reference TRBV11-1 and TRBJ2-1, is EAEVAQSPRYKITEKSQAVAFWCDPISGHATLYWYRQILGQGPELLVQFQDESVVDDSQLPKDRFSAERLKGVDSTLKIQPAELGDSAMYLCASSLSGAGEQFFGPGTRLTVL.

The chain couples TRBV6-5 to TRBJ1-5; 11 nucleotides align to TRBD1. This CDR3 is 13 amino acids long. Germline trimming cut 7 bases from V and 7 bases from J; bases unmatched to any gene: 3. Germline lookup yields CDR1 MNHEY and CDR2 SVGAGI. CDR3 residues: CASNGQGAQPQHF. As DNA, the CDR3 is TGTGCCAGCAACGGACAGGGGGCCCAGCCCCAGCATTTT.

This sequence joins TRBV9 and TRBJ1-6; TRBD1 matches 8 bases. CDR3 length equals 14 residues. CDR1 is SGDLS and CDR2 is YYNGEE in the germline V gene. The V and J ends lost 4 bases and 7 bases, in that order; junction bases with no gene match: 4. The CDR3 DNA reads TGTGCCAGCAGCACGACAGGGGACAATTCACCCCTCCACTTT. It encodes CASSTTGDNSPLHF.

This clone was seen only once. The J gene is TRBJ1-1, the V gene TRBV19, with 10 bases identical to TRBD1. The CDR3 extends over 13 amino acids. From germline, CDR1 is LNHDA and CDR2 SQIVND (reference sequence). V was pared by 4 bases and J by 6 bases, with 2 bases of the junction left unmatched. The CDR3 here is CASSRDRGSEAFF. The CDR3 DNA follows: TGTGCCAGTAGTAGGGACAGGGGATCTGAAGCTTTCTTT. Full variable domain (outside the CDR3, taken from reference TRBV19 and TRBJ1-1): DGGITQSPKYLFRKEGQNVTLSCEQNLNHDAMYWYRQDPGQGLRLIYYSQIVNDFQKGDIAEGYSVSREKKESFPLTVTSAQKNPTAFYLCASSRDRGSEAFFGQGTRLTVV.

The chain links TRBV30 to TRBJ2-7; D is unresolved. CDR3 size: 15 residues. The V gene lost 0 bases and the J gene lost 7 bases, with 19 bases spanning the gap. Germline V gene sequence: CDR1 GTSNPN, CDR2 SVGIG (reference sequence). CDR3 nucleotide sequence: TGTGCCTGGAGTGTACGACGTCAGTTCCGAAAAGAGCAGTACTTC. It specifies CAWSVRRQFRKEQYF. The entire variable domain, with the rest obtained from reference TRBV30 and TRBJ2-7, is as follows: SQTIHQWPATLVQPVGSPLSLECTVEGTSNPNLYWYRQAAGRGLQLLFYSVGIGQISSEVPQNLSASRPQDRQFILSSKKLLLSDSGFYLCAWSVRRQFRKEQYFGPGTRLTVT.

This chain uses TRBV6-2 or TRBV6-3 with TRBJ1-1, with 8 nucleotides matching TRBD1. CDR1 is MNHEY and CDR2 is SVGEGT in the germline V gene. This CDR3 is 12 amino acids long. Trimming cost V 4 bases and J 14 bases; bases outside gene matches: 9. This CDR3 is CASSSYTGGFFF. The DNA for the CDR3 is TGTGCCAGCAGTTCGTACACAGGGGGATTCTTCTTT.

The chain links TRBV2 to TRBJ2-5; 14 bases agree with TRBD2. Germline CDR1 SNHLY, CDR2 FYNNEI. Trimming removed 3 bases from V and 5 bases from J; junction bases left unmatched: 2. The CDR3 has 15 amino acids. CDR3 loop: CASSETSGGAETQYF. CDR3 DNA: TGTGCCAGCAGTGAGACTAGCGGGGGGGCTGAGACCCAGTACTTC.

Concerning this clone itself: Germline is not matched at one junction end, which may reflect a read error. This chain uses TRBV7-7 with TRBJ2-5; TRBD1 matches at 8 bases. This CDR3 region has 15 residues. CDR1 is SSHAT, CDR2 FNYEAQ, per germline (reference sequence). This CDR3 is CASSPGGQGRETQYF. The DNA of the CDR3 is TGTGCTAGCAGCCCAGGCGGACAGGGTCGTGAGACCCAGTACTTC.

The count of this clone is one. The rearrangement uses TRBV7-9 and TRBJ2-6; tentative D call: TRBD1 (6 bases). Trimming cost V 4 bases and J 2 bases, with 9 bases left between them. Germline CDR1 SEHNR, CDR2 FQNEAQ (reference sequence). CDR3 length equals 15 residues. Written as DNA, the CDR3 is TGTGCCAGCAGCTCCGACAGGACTGGGGCCAACGTCCTGACTTTC. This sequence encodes CASSSDRTGANVLTF. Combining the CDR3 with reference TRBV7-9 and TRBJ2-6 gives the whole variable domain DTGVSQNPRHKITKRGQNVTFRCDPISEHNRLYWYRQTLGQGPEFLTYFQNEAQLEKSRLLSDRFSAERPKGSFSTLEIQRTEQGDSAMYLCASSSDRTGANVLTFGAGSRLTVL.

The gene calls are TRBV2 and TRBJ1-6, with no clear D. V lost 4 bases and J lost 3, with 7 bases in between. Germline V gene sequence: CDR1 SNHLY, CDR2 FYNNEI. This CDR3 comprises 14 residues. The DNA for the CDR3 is TGTGCCAGCAGTGGATCCAACTATAATTCACCCCTCCACTTT. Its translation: CASSGSNYNSPLHF.

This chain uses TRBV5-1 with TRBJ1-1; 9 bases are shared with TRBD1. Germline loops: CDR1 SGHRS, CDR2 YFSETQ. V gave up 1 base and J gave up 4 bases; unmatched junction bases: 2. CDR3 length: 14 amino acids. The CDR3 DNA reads TGCGCCAGCAGCTTGTGGGACAGGGCCACTGAAGCTTTCTTT. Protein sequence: CASSLWDRATEAFF.

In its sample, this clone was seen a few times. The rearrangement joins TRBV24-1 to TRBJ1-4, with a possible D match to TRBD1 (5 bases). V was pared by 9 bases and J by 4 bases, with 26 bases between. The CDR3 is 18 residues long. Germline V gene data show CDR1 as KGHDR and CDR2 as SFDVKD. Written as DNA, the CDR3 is TGTGCCACCCTGTTCCTTTTCACACGGGGCCGCAATAATGAAAAACTGTTTTTT. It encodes CATLFLFTRGRNNEKLFF.

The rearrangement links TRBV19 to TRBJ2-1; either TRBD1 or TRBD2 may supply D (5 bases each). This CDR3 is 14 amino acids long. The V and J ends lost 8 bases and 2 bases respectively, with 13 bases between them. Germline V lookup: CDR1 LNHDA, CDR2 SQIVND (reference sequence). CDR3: CASSRQGPYNEQFF. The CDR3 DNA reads TGTGCCAGTTCACGTCAGGGACCCTACAATGAGCAGTTCTTC.

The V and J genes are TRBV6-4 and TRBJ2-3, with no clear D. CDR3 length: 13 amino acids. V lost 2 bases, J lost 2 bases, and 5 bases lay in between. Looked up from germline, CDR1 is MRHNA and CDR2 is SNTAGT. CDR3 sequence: CASSDGNTDTQYF. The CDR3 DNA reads TGTGCCAGCAGTGACGGAAACACAGATACGCAGTATTTT.

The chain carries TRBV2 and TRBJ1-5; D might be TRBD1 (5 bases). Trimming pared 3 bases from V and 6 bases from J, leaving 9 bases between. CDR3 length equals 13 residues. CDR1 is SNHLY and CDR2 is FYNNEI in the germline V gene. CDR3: CASSDEGSQPQHF. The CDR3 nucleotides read TGTGCCAGCAGTGACGAGGGGAGTCAGCCCCAGCATTTT.

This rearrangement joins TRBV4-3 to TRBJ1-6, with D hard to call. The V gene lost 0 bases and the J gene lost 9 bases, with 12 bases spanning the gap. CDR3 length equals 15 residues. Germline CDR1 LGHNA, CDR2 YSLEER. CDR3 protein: CASSQDPGRFSPLHF. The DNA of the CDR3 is TGCGCCAGCAGCCAAGACCCCGGGAGATTTTCACCCCTCCACTTT.

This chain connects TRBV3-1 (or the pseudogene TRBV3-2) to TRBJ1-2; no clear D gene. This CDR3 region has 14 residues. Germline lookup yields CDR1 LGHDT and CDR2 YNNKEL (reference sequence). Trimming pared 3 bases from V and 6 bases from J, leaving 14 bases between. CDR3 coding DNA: TGTGCCAGCAGCCAGCGATGGCATCATAATGGCTACACCTTC. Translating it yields CASSQRWHHNGYTF.

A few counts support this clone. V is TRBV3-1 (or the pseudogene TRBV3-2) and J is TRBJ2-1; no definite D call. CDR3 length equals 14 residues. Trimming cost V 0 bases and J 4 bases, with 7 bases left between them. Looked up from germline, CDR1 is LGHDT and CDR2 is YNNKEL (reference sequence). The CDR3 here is CASSQDPQYNEQFF. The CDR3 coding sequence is TGTGCCAGCAGCCAAGATCCCCAGTACAATGAGCAGTTCTTC.

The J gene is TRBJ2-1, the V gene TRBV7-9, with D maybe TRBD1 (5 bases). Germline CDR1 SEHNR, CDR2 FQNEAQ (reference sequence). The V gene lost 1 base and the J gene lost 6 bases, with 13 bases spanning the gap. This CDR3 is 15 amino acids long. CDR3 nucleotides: TGTGCCAGCAGCTTAGTGTTAGGGGCGAGCAATGAGCAGTTCTTC. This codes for CASSLVLGASNEQFF.

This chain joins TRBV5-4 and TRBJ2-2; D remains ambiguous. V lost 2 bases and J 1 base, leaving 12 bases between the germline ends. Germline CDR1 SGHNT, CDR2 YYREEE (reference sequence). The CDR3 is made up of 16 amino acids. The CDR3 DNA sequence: TGTGCCAGCAGCTTAGCACCAGGCGGGAACACCGGGGAGCTGTTTTTT. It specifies CASSLAPGGNTGELFF.

Here the CDR3 DNA reads TGTGCCAGCAGCTTAGGGACAGATAACACTGAAGCTTTCTTT. Protein product: CASSLGTDNTEAFF. This chain connects TRBV7-9 to TRBJ1-1; a possible D gene is TRBD1 (6 bases). The ends were cut back, 1 base at V and 2 bases at J, with 8 bases in the middle. The germline V gene encodes CDR1 SEHNR and CDR2 FQNEAQ (reference sequence). CDR3 length: 14 amino acids.